This T cell receptor beta chain was retrieved from a study of naive and memory T cell subsets (dated by TCRdb to about 2017). In terms of the full investigation: The figure summarizing these samples reported 10 or so blood donors, 7 tuberculin skin test biopsies and 3 saline control biopsies. PCR2 was typically performed as a SYBR Green qPCR that was stopped at a set threshold, although end-point PCR (about 6 cycles) could be used instead for low-input samples.

Receptor amplification or capture employed 5' RACE. The ligated cDNA was amplified in four rounds of PCR with nested alpha and beta constant region primers together with the SP2 primer. For the blood and skin samples, TCR RNA was reverse transcribed with SuperScript IV using primers for the alpha and beta constant regions. Using T4 RNA ligase 1, an oligonucleotide carrying both the Illumina SP2 primer and a UMI was ligated onto the 3' end of the cDNA. The 12-nucleotide UMI was composed of two random hexamers separated by an eight-base spacer, which was included to prevent hairpin formation. From the second PCR onward, TCR alpha and beta chain libraries were processed separately and dual indexed for multiplexing. After pooling, the indexed libraries were analyzed by capillary electrophoresis and sequenced on either an Illumina MiSeq or NextSeq. To boost base diversity and improve cluster recognition, PhiX DNA at about 5-7.5% was spiked into the libraries. As for the original processing: UMIs were extracted from read 2 by Demultiplexor and combined with the TCR sequence from read 1, and reads were split according to sample indices. Decombinator identified V and J genes and V-J junctions and gave each TCR a five-part identifier that included V and J deletions. Collapsinator used UMIs to correct sequencing errors and PCR amplification heterogeneity, producing a UMI-based abundance for each TCR. CDR3Translator turned identifiers into nucleotide sequence, translated that sequence into amino acids, and pulled out CDR3 regions based on terminal motifs. After normalization to the amount of input RNA, the error-corrected alpha and beta TCR counts from blood and from skin were compared. TCRdb cleaned the public reads at Q25 with fastp, built clones with MiXCR and kept in-frame beta chains. Every CDR3 protein is listed once, alongside the most common genes and DNA of its rows. The V and J calls were determined by TCRdb, not by the authors. The sample profile shows about 59,000 distinct CDR3 sequences; less than 10% of them were found once. The top ten hold about a fifth of the sample.

Broader findings and caveats from the paper: The potential sensitivity of the RNA-based method to TCR transcript changes with T cell activation and differentiation was acknowledged.

Using 3' ligation of a UMI-containing oligonucleotide to TCR cDNA, the study laid out a robust and sensitive protocol to amplify, sequence and analyze TCRs. Whole blood analysis involved drawing 2.5 ml of peripheral blood from adult healthy volunteers into Tempus tubes and then extracting RNA following the manufacturer's instructions. Total RNA was used without cell sorting and was treated with RQ1 DNase before reverse transcription, with a target input of roughly 1 to 1000 ng. Skin biopsy and whole blood libraries were made to test pipeline robustness in samples where T cells form a minority population. The germline V end is reduced by 4 bases and the J end by 1 base; junction bases left unmatched: 9. Measured from the cysteine to the phenylalanine, the CDR3 is 18 residues long. CDR3 DNA is the only sequence kept; it has 54 bases, read in frame from the first base. The germline V gene sets CDR1 to LGHNA and CDR2 to YNFKEQ.

On this clonotype itself: Its target antigen remains unknown. Base qualities are not at hand, and no much larger clone is one base apart.

The clonotype originates from a female donor in good health. The chain uses TRBV4-2 and TRBJ2-3, with TRBD2 identical over 12 junction bases. The base sequence is TGTGCCAGCAGCCCGGGACTAGCGGGTCTGGGGGGCACAGATACGCAGTATTTT. The translation is CASSPGLAGLGGTDTQYF.